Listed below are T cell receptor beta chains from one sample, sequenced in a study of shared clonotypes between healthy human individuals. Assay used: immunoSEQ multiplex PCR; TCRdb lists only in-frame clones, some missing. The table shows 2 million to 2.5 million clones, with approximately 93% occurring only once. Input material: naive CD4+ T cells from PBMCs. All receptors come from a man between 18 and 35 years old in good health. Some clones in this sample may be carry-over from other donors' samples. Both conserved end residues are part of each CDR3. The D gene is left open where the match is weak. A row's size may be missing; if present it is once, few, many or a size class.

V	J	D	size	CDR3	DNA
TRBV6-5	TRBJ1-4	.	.	CASKRTGSGEKLFF	TGTGCCAGCAAAAGGACGGGGAGCGGAGAAAAACTGTTTTTT
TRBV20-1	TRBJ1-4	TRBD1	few	CSAGGQEKLFF	TGCAGTGCTGGGGGACAGGAAAAACTGTTTTTT
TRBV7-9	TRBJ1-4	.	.	CASSFRGSNEKLFF	TGTGCCAGCAGCTTCAGAGGGTCGAATGAAAAACTGTTTTTT
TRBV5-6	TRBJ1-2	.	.	CASSLAGAGVNYGYTF	TGTGCCAGCAGCTTGGCTGGTGCAGGGGTGAACTATGGCTACACCTTC
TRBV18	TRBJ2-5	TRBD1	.	CASSREGQGETQYF	TGTGCCAGCTCACGAGAGGGACAGGGGGAGACCCAGTACTTC
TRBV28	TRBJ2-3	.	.	CASSFERVTDTQYF	TGTGCCAGCAGTTTTGAAAGGGTCACAGATACGCAGTATTTT
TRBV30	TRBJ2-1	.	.	CACQATRWVNEQFF	TGTGCCTGCCAGGCAACCCGGTGGGTCAATGAGCAGTTCTTC
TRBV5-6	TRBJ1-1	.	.	CASSRRGTEAFF	TGTGCCAGCAGCCGCAGGGGAACTGAAGCTTTCTTT
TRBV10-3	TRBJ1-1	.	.	CAISVHREDTEAFF	TGTGCCATCAGTGTACACAGGGAGGACACTGAAGCTTTCTTT
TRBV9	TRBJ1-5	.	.	CASSVEPGNQPQHF	TGTGCCAGCAGCGTAGAGCCGGGCAATCAGCCCCAGCATTTT
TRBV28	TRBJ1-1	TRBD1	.	CASLSIQLNRDRETEAFF	TGTGCCAGCCTTTCTATCCAGCTAAACCGGGACAGGGAAACTGAAGCTTTCTTT
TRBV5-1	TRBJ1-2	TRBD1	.	CASSLAGTGHGYTF	TGCGCCAGCAGCTTGGCCGGGACAGGGCATGGCTACACCTTC
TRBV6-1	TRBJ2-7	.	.	CASSEAPGVYEQYF	TGTGCCAGCAGTGAAGCGCCGGGGGTCTACGAGCAGTACTTC
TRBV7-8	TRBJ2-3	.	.	CASSLEERRTTDTQYF	TGTGCCAGCAGCTTAGAGGAGCGGAGGACCACAGATACGCAGTATTTT
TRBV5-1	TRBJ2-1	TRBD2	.	CASSLTSGLYNEQFF	TGCGCCAGCAGCCTGACTAGCGGACTTTACAATGAGCAGTTCTTC
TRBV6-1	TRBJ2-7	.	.	CASNLTPYEQYF	TGTGCCAGCAATCTCACTCCCTACGAGCAGTACTTC
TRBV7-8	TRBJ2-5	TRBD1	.	CASSSGGAGTQYF	TGTGCCAGCAGCTCAGGGGGCGCGGGGACCCAGTACTTC
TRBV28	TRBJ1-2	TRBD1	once	CASSSPGTGTYGYTF	TGTGCCAGCAGTAGCCCCGGGACAGGGACCTATGGCTACACCTTC
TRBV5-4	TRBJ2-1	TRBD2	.	CASTTALGTSGRWEQFF	TGTGCCAGCACCACCGCACTGGGGACTAGCGGGAGGTGGGAGCAGTTCTTC
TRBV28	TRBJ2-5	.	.	CASSLAVVRETQYF	TGTGCCAGCAGTTTGGCAGTAGTCAGAGAGACCCAGTACTTC
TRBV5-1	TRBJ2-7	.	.	CASSFPDSYEQYF	TGCGCCAGCAGCTTCCCGGACAGCTACGAGCAGTACTTC
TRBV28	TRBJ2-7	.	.	CASRTPRYEQYF	TGTGCCAGCAGAACCCCCCGCTACGAGCAGTACTTC
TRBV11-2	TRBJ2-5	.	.	CASSVLQGAQETQYF	TGTGCCAGCAGCGTACTACAGGGAGCCCAAGAGACCCAGTACTTC
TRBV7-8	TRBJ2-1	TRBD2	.	CASSLGLAGGYGFF	TGTGCCAGCAGCTTAGGTCTAGCGGGGGGGTATGGTTTCTTC
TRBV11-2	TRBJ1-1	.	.	CASSSPLLGTEAFF	TGTGCCAGCAGCTCCCCCCTCTTGGGCACTGAAGCTTTCTTT
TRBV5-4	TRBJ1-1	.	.	CASSRQNTEAFF	TGTGCCAGCAGCCGACAGAACACTGAAGCTTTCTTT
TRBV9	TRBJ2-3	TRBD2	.	CASSAPSGRGTDTQYF	TGTGCCAGCAGCGCGCCTAGCGGGAGGGGCACAGATACGCAGTATTTT
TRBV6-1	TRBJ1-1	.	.	CASSFDRGNTEAFF	TGTGCCAGCAGCTTTGACAGAGGAAACACTGAAGCTTTCTTT
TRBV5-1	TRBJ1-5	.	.	CASSLSPRGSNQPQHF	TGCGCCAGCAGCTTGTCGCCGCGGGGGAGCAATCAGCCCCAGCATTTT
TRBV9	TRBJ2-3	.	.	CASSVVDHITDTQYF	TGTGCCAGCAGCGTAGTGGACCATATCACAGATACGCAGTATTTT
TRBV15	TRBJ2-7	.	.	CATSRDNRALDEQYF	TGTGCCACCAGCAGAGATAACAGGGCTTTGGACGAGCAGTACTTC
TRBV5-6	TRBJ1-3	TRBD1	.	CASSPRDRGGGNTIYF	TGTGCCAGCAGCCCCAGGGACAGGGGTGGCGGAAACACCATATATTTT
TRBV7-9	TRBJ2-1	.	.	CASSEVDEQFF	TGTGCCAGCAGCGAGGTGGATGAGCAGTTCTTC